This TCR beta chain was observed in a study of regulatory T cells in long-lasting Graves disease. The study's findings and limits: Those with persistent Graves' had less TCR diversity than newly diagnosed patients. Newly diagnosed patients shared approximately 1,000 public clonotypes; persistent patients shared around 2,500.

The time point is: newly diagnosed GD, antithyroid drugs for less than 3 months. Making the TCR library involved RNA that had been extracted from PBMCs. Building the TCR beta libraries relied on iRepertoire HTBI primers, and CDR3 regions underwent Arm-PCR. TCRdb re-called the multiplex PCR reads through MiXCR, storing one row per CDR3 protein. The profile covers about 540,000 distinct CDR3 sequences, with roughly 14% appearing a single time and more than 8.5% taken by the ten largest. CDR3 length: 17 amino acids. With 3 bases removed from V and 0 bases from J, the gap between germline ends came to 15 bases. Ten or more counts support this clonotype. Antigen: not known. These data also formed part of another study, on T cells in Graves' hyperthyroidism and ophthalmopathy. That work contributes: Clinicians diagnosed patients from clinical symptoms, serum thyroxine and TRAb, thyroid ultrasound and orbital computed tomography.

The chain combines TRBV12-3 or TRBV12-4 with TRBJ2-1; TRBD2 might be the D (7 bases). The sequenced sample was peripheral blood mononuclear cells (PBMCs), obtained at new diagnosis, from a patient treated with antithyroid drugs. The clonotype originates from a man in his thirties or forties with Graves disease. The CDR3 loop reads CASSLSSGQSSYNEQFF. The CDR3 coding sequence is TGTGCCAGCAGTTTGTCTAGCGGACAGAGCTCCTACAATGAGCAGTTCTTC.